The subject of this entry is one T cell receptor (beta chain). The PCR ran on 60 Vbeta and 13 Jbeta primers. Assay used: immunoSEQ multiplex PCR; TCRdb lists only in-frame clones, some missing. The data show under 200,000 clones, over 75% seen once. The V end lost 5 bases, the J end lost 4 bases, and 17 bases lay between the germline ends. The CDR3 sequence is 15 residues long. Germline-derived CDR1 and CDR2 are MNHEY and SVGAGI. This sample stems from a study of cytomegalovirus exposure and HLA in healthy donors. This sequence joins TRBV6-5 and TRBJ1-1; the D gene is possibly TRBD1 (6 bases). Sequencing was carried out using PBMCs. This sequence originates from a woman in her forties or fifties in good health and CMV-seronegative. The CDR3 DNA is TGTGCCAGCAGTAATCACCTACAGGGTTCCACTGAAGCTTTCTTT. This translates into CASSNHLQGSTEAFF.